This T cell receptor (beta chain) comes out of a study of metastatic and nonmetastatic thyroid tumors. Thyroid surgery was preceded by no treatment in any patient. The CDR3 runs to 15 residues. V was clipped by 6 bases and J by 9 bases; unmatched bases: 6. In the authors' methods: Between-group CDR3 differences, defined by clinicopathological status, yielded a distant-metastasis classifier for papillary thyroid cancer. TCRdb called clones again from the PCR reads with MiXCR. The V and J calls come from TCRdb's annotation, not from the publication. The table has under 25,000 clones, about 30% seen once. This clone was counted at least ten times. Other DNA sequences of this sample code for an identical CDR3.

This clonotype was sampled from a female donor with papillary thyroid cancer or a benign thyroid nodule (not recorded which). Some clones in this sample may be carry-over from other donors' samples. Sequencing used blood. The rearrangement joins TRBV12-3 or TRBV12-4 to TRBJ2-3; 16 bases map to TRBD2. The CDR3 DNA follows: TGTGCCAGCAGCCCGGGACTAGCGGGAGGGCCGACGCAGTATTTT. Translation gives CASSPGLAGGPTQYF.